This is a list of T cell receptor beta chains from one sample in a study of cytomegalovirus exposure and HLA in healthy donors. Sequencing was performed with immunoSEQ multiplex PCR; in TCRdb, only in-frame clones are kept and a portion is missing. This table holds under 150,000 clones, 74% found once. The sequencing sample was made of PBMCs. The receptors here all came from a woman between 40 and 50 years old in good health and CMV-seropositive. Both conserved end residues are part of each CDR3. The D gene is left open where the match is weak. For some rows the clone size is stated as once, few or many, or as a class when expanded; others skip it.

TRBV7-2,TRBJ1-2,few,.,TGTGCCAGCAGCTTAGGCGGAGCGAACTATGGCTACACCTTC,CASSLGGANYGYTF
TRBV18,TRBJ1-2,.,TRBD1,TGTGCCAGCTCACCTCTCGATACAGGGGTCAATGGCTACACCTTC,CASSPLDTGVNGYTF
TRBV30,TRBJ2-1,.,TRBD2,TGTGCCTGGAGTGGGGTTCCTAGCGGGAGTTATGAGCAGTTCTTC,CAWSGVPSGSYEQFF
TRBV6-4,TRBJ2-7,.,.,TGTGCCAGCAGCCCAGACAGGAGCTCCTACGAGCAGTACTTC,CASSPDRSSYEQYF
TRBV27,TRBJ1-6,.,TRBD1,TGTGCCAGCAGTTTTTTAGGACAGGGGAGTAATTCACCCCTCCACTTT,CASSFLGQGSNSPLHF
TRBV18,TRBJ1-1,.,.,TGTGCCAGCTCACCAGTGGTAGAGGAAATGAACACTGAAGCTTTCTTT,CASSPVVEEMNTEAFF
TRBV9,TRBJ2-1,.,TRBD2,TGTGCCAGCAGCGTAATGGGCGGACTAGCGGGGGGGAATGAGCAGTTCTTC,CASSVMGGLAGGNEQFF
TRBV5-4,TRBJ2-5,.,TRBD1,TGTGCCAGCAGCTTGGATGGGTACAGGGGATACTTC,CASSLDGYRGYF
TRBV27,TRBJ2-5,.,.,TGTGCCAGCAGTTTTAATCGCGGAAGCCAAGAGACCCAGTACTTC,CASSFNRGSQETQYF
TRBV25-1,TRBJ1-1,few,.,TGTGCCAGCAGCCAGACGACAGGCCCCAGCACTGAAGCTTTCTTT,CASSQTTGPSTEAFF
TRBV30,TRBJ2-5,.,.,TGTGCCTGGAGTGTTTCCAGGACCCAGTACTTC,CAWSVSRTQYF
TRBV23-1,TRBJ1-5,.,.,TGCGCCAGCAGTCAATCCGCCAGGGGAGATCAGCCCCAGCATTTT,CASSQSARGDQPQHF
TRBV2,TRBJ2-2,few,.,TGTGCCAGCAGTGAGGTCAGCGCCGGGGAGCTGTTTTTT,CASSEVSAGELFF
TRBV6-1,TRBJ1-2,.,TRBD1,TGTGCCAGCAGTGAACCCGGGGACAGGGGCCTGTTTTCCCCTAACTATGGCTACACCTTC,CASSEPGDRGLFSPNYGYTF
TRBV7-2,TRBJ1-2,.,.,TGTGCCAGCAGCTTAGGCGGGGGGCCCGGCTATGGCTACACCTTC,CASSLGGGPGYGYTF
TRBV29-1,TRBJ1-1,.,.,TGCAGCGTTGCAGGGTTGGGGTACACTGAAGCTTTCTTT,CSVAGLGYTEAFF
TRBV18,TRBJ1-1,few,TRBD1,TGTGCCAGCTCACCCGACAGGGGGATTCAAGGAACTGAAGCTTTCTTT,CASSPDRGIQGTEAFF
TRBV29-1,TRBJ2-1,.,TRBD2,TGCAGCGTTGAAGGGTCTGGGACTAGCGTATTGGAGAATGAGCAGTTCTTC,CSVEGSGTSVLENEQFF
TRBV7-9,TRBJ2-7,.,.,TGTGCCGGCAGCCAAACAGGGCCATACGAGCAGTACTTC,CAGSQTGPYEQYF
TRBV5-1,TRBJ2-2,.,.,TGCGCCAGCAGCACGGGACAGAACACCGGGGAGCTGTTTTTT,CASSTGQNTGELFF
TRBV27,TRBJ2-7,.,TRBD2,TGTGCCAGCAGTAGGGCGGGGGTTGACCGTAGCTCCTACGAGCAGTACTTC,CASSRAGVDRSSYEQYF
TRBV6-5,TRBJ1-1,.,.,TGTGCCAGCAGGGGACTCTTGAACACTGAAGCTTTCTTT,CASRGLLNTEAFF
TRBV6-5,TRBJ1-1,.,.,TGTGCCAGCACCGGGGGGGGGCCCCTGACTGAAGCTTTCTTT,CASTGGGPLTEAFF
TRBV7-9,TRBJ2-1,.,.,TGTTCCAGCAGCTTCGGGACACCGACCTACAATGAGCAGTTCTTC,CSSSFGTPTYNEQFF
TRBV5-8,TRBJ1-5,.,TRBD1,TGTGCCAGCAGCTTGTGGGACAGTAGCAATCAGCCCCAGCATTTT,CASSLWDSSNQPQHF
TRBV10-1,TRBJ1-5,once,TRBD1,TGCGCCAGCAGCCTCCCAGGGGGCGGCAATCAGCCCCAGCATTTT,CASSLPGGGNQPQHF
TRBV6-1,TRBJ2-3,.,TRBD2,TGTGCCAGCACAAAGGTGCTAGCGGGAGATACGCAGTATTTT,CASTKVLAGDTQYF
TRBV30,TRBJ2-7,.,TRBD2,TGTGCCTCCGAAAAGACTAGCGGGACCTACGAGCAGTACTTC,CASEKTSGTYEQYF
TRBV29-1,TRBJ2-1,.,TRBD1,TGCAGCGGCCGTGAGGGGGCTTACGAGCAGTTCTTC,CSGREGAYEQFF
TRBV19,TRBJ1-2,.,TRBD1,TGTGCCAGTAAGGGACAGCCCGGAGGCTACACCTTC,CASKGQPGGYTF
TRBV2,TRBJ1-5,.,.,TGTGCCAGCGAGGCGCAGCCCAATCAGCCCCAGCATTTT,CASEAQPNQPQHF
TRBV27,TRBJ2-2,.,TRBD1,TGTGCCAGCAGCCGAGAGGGGGCTTGGGGGAACACCGGGGAGCTGTTTTTT,CASSREGAWGNTGELFF
TRBV5-1,TRBJ1-3,.,.,TGCGCCAGCAGCCCCACAGGAAGCTCTGGAAACACCATATATTTT,CASSPTGSSGNTIYF
TRBV7-8,TRBJ1-6,.,TRBD1,TGTGCCAGCAGCTTAGTTGACAGGGGGAACTCACCCCTCCACTTT,CASSLVDRGNSPLHF
TRBV30,TRBJ1-2,few,.,TGTGCCTGGAGATCACAGGTCCCCTATGGCTACACCTTC,CAWRSQVPYGYTF
TRBV2,TRBJ2-7,few,.,TGTGCCAGCAGTTTGGACAGCCTCTACGAGCAGTACTTC,CASSLDSLYEQYF
TRBV7-3,TRBJ2-3,.,TRBD1,TGTGCCAGCAGCCCGGACAGGAGCACAGATACGCAGTATTTT,CASSPDRSTDTQYF
TRBV5-4,TRBJ2-2,.,TRBD1,TGTGCCAGCAGCTTGGAGAGACAGGGGAACACCGGGGAGCTGTTTTTT,CASSLERQGNTGELFF
TRBV19,TRBJ2-7,.,TRBD1,TGTGCCAGGGCTAACCGGGACAGGGTTCGGGAGCAGTACTTC,CARANRDRVREQYF
TRBV4-3,TRBJ1-1,.,.,TGCGCCAGCAGCCAAGACCTGTCGGAGGAGCTGAACACTGAAGCTTTCTTT,CASSQDLSEELNTEAFF
TRBV9,TRBJ2-4,.,TRBD1,TGTGCCAGCAGCGTAGGGGGACAGGGGAAAAACATTCAGTACTTC,CASSVGGQGKNIQYF